These T cell receptor beta chains were read from a single sample in a study of blood T cell repertoires in COVID-19. The repertoire was sequenced with immunoSEQ multiplex PCR; TCRdb's copy has only in-frame clones and lacks some. Of 200,000 to 250,000 clones in the sample, 75% to 90% were seen once. Source material: peripheral blood. These TCRs come from a man aged 55 to 70 who had recovered from COVID-19. Each CDR3 is given with its conserved first and last residue. D genes are given only for firm matches. Some rows mark clone size as missing; the rest say once, few, many or name a class of expanded clone.

d_gene | j_gene | abundance | v_gene | CDR3nt | CDR3aa
- | TRBJ2-1 | - | TRBV28 | TGTGCCAGCAGTTTAGGGTTGACCCTCCGAGGCCAGTTCTTC | CASSLGLTLRGQFF
TRBD2 | TRBJ2-7 | - | TRBV11-2 | TGTGCCAGCAGCTCCGAGCGGGGGGGCTACGAGCAGTACTTC | CASSSERGGYEQYF
- | TRBJ1-5 | - | TRBV27 | TGTGCCAGCAGTTTCACGGGGATTCAGCCCCAGCATTTT | CASSFTGIQPQHF
- | TRBJ1-5 | - | TRBV6-5 | TGTGCCAGCAGGTCTCCGAGCAATCAGCCCCAGCATTTT | CASRSPSNQPQHF
TRBD1 | TRBJ2-7 | - | TRBV11-2 | TGTGCCAGCAGCCGAGGACAGGGTGGAACCTACGAGCAGTACTTC | CASSRGQGGTYEQYF
- | TRBJ2-3 | - | TRBV5-6 | TGTGCCAGCAGCCGACCCCTACGGGGGTCAGATACGCAGTATTTT | CASSRPLRGSDTQYF
- | TRBJ2-2 | - | TRBV4-1 | TGCGCCAGCAGCCTCGATTCGGTCGGGGAGCTGTTTTTT | CASSLDSVGELFF
TRBD1 | TRBJ1-5 | few | TRBV15 | TGTGCCACCAGCAGGGGCGACAGGGGGACCTTGTCCGGCAATCAGCCCCAGCATTTT | CATSRGDRGTLSGNQPQHF
- | TRBJ1-3 | - | TRBV6-6 | TGTGCCAGCAGTTCCCATCAAGCGGCTAACGGAAACACCATATATTTT | CASSSHQAANGNTIYF
- | TRBJ1-3 | - | TRBV5-6 | TGTGCCAGCAGCCGGGACTCGAGCTCTGGAAACACCATATATTTT | CASSRDSSSGNTIYF
TRBD2 | TRBJ2-1 | - | TRBV5-1 | TGCGCCAGCAGCAGTGGGACTAGCGGACTCTACAATGAGCAGTTCTTC | CASSSGTSGLYNEQFF